What follows are 17 T cell receptor beta chains derived from one specimen sequenced in a study of a mutant IDH1 vaccine in newly diagnosed glioma. Clones were read by immunoSEQ multiplex PCR, and TCRdb kept only the in-frame ones, dropping some. The sample holds under 55,000 clones; roughly 90% are singletons and the top ten take about 2.4%. The antigens for these receptors are not known. Indicated time point: week 11, during vaccination. A single vaccine dose contained 300 ug of mutant IDH1 20-mer peptide, and topical imiquimod was used with it. The input for sequencing was PBMCs, taken from a glioma patient whose treatment included an IDH1 peptide vaccine. These TCRs come from a man aged 50 to 59 with glioma.

The J gene is TRBJ1-5, the V gene TRBV18; possibly TRBD1 for D (6 bases). The CDR3 loop spans 16 amino acids. Germline values: CDR1 KGHSH, CDR2 LQKENI. Trimming removed 2 bases at V and 5 bases at J, with 16 bases between. DNA of the CDR3: TGTGCCAGCTCACCAGGGCAGGGGAATTTGGATCAGCCCCAGCATTTT. Its translation: CASSPGQGNLDQPQHF.

The genes are TRBV11-2 and TRBJ1-2; weak D call: TRBD1 (5 bases). CDR1 is SGHAT, CDR2 FQNNGV, per germline. The length of the CDR3 is 13 residues. Trimming cost V 3 bases and J 6 bases, with 11 bases left between them. The CDR3 reads CASSFSGVDGYTF. The CDR3 DNA reads TGTGCCAGCAGCTTTTCGGGGGTGGATGGCTACACCTTC. The whole variable domain, remainder taken from reference TRBV11-2 and TRBJ1-2, is EAGVAQSPRYKIIEKRQSVAFWCNPISGHATLYWYQQILGQGPKLLIQFQNNGVVDDSQLPKDRFSAERLKGVDSTLKIQPAKLEDSAVYLCASSFSGVDGYTFGSGTRLTVV.

The chain couples TRBV10-3 to TRBJ2-3; 10 bases fit TRBD1. With 3 bases clipped from V and 3 bases from J, the junction kept 6 bases outside the gene matches. Per the germline V gene, CDR1 is ENHRY and CDR2 is SYGVKD. This CDR3 is built from 16 residues. The CDR3 bases are TGTGCCATCAGTGACCGGGACAGGGGCTTGACAGATACGCAGTATTTT. Translated, it gives CAISDRDRGLTDTQYF.

This sequence joins TRBV7-9 and TRBJ2-5; 10 bases are shared with TRBD1. The V segment lost 5 bases and the J segment 2 bases; nucleotides outside the gene matches: 2. This CDR3 region has 14 residues. The V gene's germline CDR1 is SEHNR and CDR2 FQNEAQ (reference sequence). Here the CDR3 reads CASSRDRGQETQYF. CDR3 sequence (DNA): TGTGCCAGCAGCCGGGACAGGGGACAAGAGACCCAGTACTTC.

This rearrangement joins TRBV27 to TRBJ2-5; 8 bases map to TRBD1. Germline values: CDR1 MNHEY, CDR2 SMNVEV (reference sequence). The CDR3 is 16 residues long. Trimming at V came to 10 bases and at J to 4 bases, leaving 17 bases not matched to a gene. The CDR3 DNA reads as TGTGCCACAAAATCACGTACAGGGGGTGACCGAGAGACCCAGTACTTC. Translated, it gives CATKSRTGGDRETQYF.

The J gene is TRBJ2-3, the V gene TRBV9; weak D call: TRBD1 (6 bases). Germline V gene sequence: CDR1 SGDLS, CDR2 YYNGEE. The germline V and J ends were trimmed by 0 bases and 0 bases, with 11 bases remaining between them. The CDR3 is made up of 16 amino acids. The CDR3 here is CASSVEGQGSTDTQYF. CDR3 nucleotides: TGTGCCAGCAGCGTAGAGGGGCAGGGGAGCACAGATACGCAGTATTTT.

The genes are TRBV5-1 and TRBJ2-2, with D unclear. V gave up 0 bases and J gave up 4 bases, with 7 bases separating them. The CDR3 runs 14 residues. CDR1 and CDR2 from the germline V gene are SGHRS and YFSETQ. The CDR3 is CASSLVVGTGELFF. The CDR3 DNA reads as TGCGCCAGCAGCTTGGTTGTGGGCACCGGGGAGCTGTTTTTT. The full variable domain, rest sourced from reference TRBV5-1 and TRBJ2-2, is KAGVTQTPRYLIKTRGQQVTLSCSPISGHRSVSWYQQTPGQGLQFLFEYFSETQRNKGNFPGRFSGRQFSNSRSEMNVSTLELGDSALYLCASSLVVGTGELFFGEGSRLTVL.

V gene TRBV2 combines with J gene TRBJ2-7; D is undetermined. There are 14 residues in the CDR3. The V gene lost 11 bases and the J gene lost 0 bases, with 17 bases spanning the gap. Looked up from germline, CDR1 is SNHLY and CDR2 is FYNNEI. The CDR3 DNA reads TGTGCCGCCAGACTGCAAGGCGGCTCCTACGAGCAGTACTTC. As protein: CAARLQGGSYEQYF.

This chain joins TRBV9 and TRBJ1-3; D gene uncertain. The germline V gene encodes CDR1 SGDLS and CDR2 YYNGEE. V was cut by 0 bases and J by 0 bases, with 10 bases left in between. This CDR3 is 16 amino acids long. The DNA of the CDR3 is TGTGCCAGCAGCGTAGCTCCCCAGGTCTCTGGAAACACCATATATTTT. Protein sequence: CASSVAPQVSGNTIYF.

This chain links TRBV4-3 with TRBJ2-4; the match to TRBD1 covers 10 bases. The germline CDR1 and CDR2 sequences are LGHNA and YSLEER. This CDR3 is 14 amino acids long. After removal of 4 bases from V and 7 bases from J, the junction contained 4 bases not matched to a gene. In nucleotides, the CDR3 is TGCGCCAGCAGCCGCGGGACAGGGGAGAACATTCAGTACTTC. Protein product: CASSRGTGENIQYF.

This chain joins TRBV14 and TRBJ1-4, with 10 nucleotides matching TRBD1. The ends lost 4 bases at V and 5 bases at J; junction bases unmatched: 1. Germline lookup yields CDR1 SGHDN and CDR2 FVKESK. CDR3 length: 14 amino acids. The CDR3 DNA sequence: TGTGCCAGCAGCCGGGACAGGGGCAATGAAAAACTGTTTTTT. This codes for CASSRDRGNEKLFF.

The V call is TRBV2, the J call TRBJ2-7; D remains unclear. Trimming removed 4 bases from V and 7 bases from J, with 17 bases in between. The CDR3 length is 14 residues. Germline CDR1 SNHLY, CDR2 FYNNEI. CDR3 protein: CASSAVDPRREQYF. CDR3 DNA sequence: TGTGCCAGCAGTGCGGTAGATCCGCGGCGGGAGCAGTACTTC.

The CDR3 reads CASSPPQGQGKTQYF. In DNA, the CDR3 is TGTGCCAGCAGCCCGCCGCAGGGACAGGGGAAGACCCAGTACTTC. This sequence joins TRBV6-5 and TRBJ2-5, with TRBD1 matching over 10 bases. This CDR3 comprises 15 residues. Germline-derived CDR1 and CDR2 are MNHEY and SVGAGI. The J segment lost 6 bases and the V segment lost 6 bases, leaving 10 bases of the junction unmatched.

This clone came up a few times. This rearrangement joins TRBV5-1 to TRBJ2-7; 8 bases fit TRBD2. Germline assignment: CDR1 SGHRS and CDR2 YFSETQ. V dropped 0 bases and J dropped 6; count of bases not matched to a gene: 8. The CDR3 spans 15 residues. In DNA form, the CDR3 reads TGCGCCAGCAGCTTGGAAGGGACTAGGGGTTCCGAGCAGTACTTC. Translation gives CASSLEGTRGSEQYF.

This sequence joins TRBV10-3 and TRBJ2-5; TRBD1 is a possible D gene (6 bases). Germline-derived CDR1 and CDR2 are ENHRY and SYGVKD. The CDR3 extends over 15 amino acids. V dropped 2 bases and J dropped 7 bases, with 17 bases sitting between them. This CDR3 is CAISEPNDRLGTQYF. CDR3 DNA: TGTGCCATCAGTGAGCCCAACGACAGGTTGGGGACCCAGTACTTC.

The rearrangement uses TRBV15 and TRBJ2-4; the match to TRBD1 covers 10 bases. CDR1 is LNHNV and CDR2 is YYDKDF in the germline V gene (reference sequence). V shed 1 base, J shed 7 bases, and the junction held 7 bases outside the gene matches. The CDR3 totals 16 residues. CDR3 residues: CATSRATGGYGNIQYF. For the CDR3, the DNA is TGTGCCACCAGCAGAGCGACAGGGGGCTATGGGAACATTCAGTACTTC.

The J gene is TRBJ1-4, the V gene TRBV9, with D perhaps matching TRBD1 (6 bases). Germline assignment: CDR1 SGDLS and CDR2 YYNGEE. The CDR3 spans 15 residues. With 4 bases removed from V and 8 bases from J, the gap between germline ends came to 18 bases. The CDR3 DNA reads as TGTGCCAGCAGCCCTCGCGGGGGCGTGAGGGAAAAACTGTTTTTT. Amino acid sequence: CASSPRGGVREKLFF. Based on the CDR3 plus reference TRBV9 and TRBJ1-4, the full variable domain is DSGVTQTPKHLITATGQRVTLRCSPRSGDLSVYWYQQSLDQGLQFLIQYYNGEERAKGNILERFSAQQFPDLHSELNLSSLELGDSALYFCASSPRGGVREKLFFGSGTQLSVL.